The T cell receptor beta chain described here comes from a study of CD8 T cells in Susac syndrome. The CDR3 covers 9 residues. The V gene's germline CDR1 is DFQATT and CDR2 SNEGSKA (reference sequence). A quantity of about 0.45 to 1 ug RNA underwent reverse transcription using random hexamers. TCRdb redid the calling of the immunoSEQ multiplex PCR reads with MiXCR, one entry per CDR3 protein. The repertoire holds about 150,000 distinct CDR3 sequences, with 85% to 95% as singletons. This receptor was taken from a human donor with Susac syndrome. V gene TRBV20-1 combines with J gene TRBJ2-5, with no clear D. The material sequenced was CD4+ T cells from PBMCs. CDR3 nucleotides: TGCAGGGCACCGGAGACCCAGTACTTC. This gives the protein CRAPETQYF.